This T cell receptor beta chain was recorded in a study of neoadjuvant anti-PD-1 for oral cavity cancer. The overall study: Non-progressing patients received a fourth nivolumab dose near day 43, then surgery on days 50-56.

From germline, CDR1 is KGHSH and CDR2 LQKENI. CDR3 length: 15 residues. The V and J ends lost 2 bases and 0 bases respectively, with 8 bases between them. Patients had HPV-negative, locally advanced oral cavity squamous cell carcinoma. TCRdb keeps only in-frame clones here, not all; method: immunoSEQ multiplex PCR. This table holds 13,000 to 15,000 clones, over 65% found once. The clonotype was recovered from a person between 40 and 80 years old with oral cavity squamous cell carcinoma. V usage is TRBV18 and J usage is TRBJ1-5; no firm D call. Sequencing used PBMCs, obtained before nivolumab (anti-PD-1) treatment. This CDR3 reads CASSPFDNSNQPQHF. The CDR3, as DNA: TGTGCCAGCTCACCATTTGATAATAGCAATCAGCCCCAGCATTTT. Full variable domain (rest looked up from reference TRBV18 and TRBJ1-5): NAGVMQNPRHLVRRRGQEARLRCSPMKGHSHVYWYRQLPEEGLKFMVYLQKENIIDESGMPKERFSAEFPKEGPSILRIQQVVRGDSAAYFCASSPFDNSNQPQHFGDGTRLSIL.